The 20 T cell receptor beta chains listed next were all sequenced from one sample in a study of T cells in localized non-small cell lung cancer. Data came from immunoSEQ multiplex PCR; TCRdb stores just in-frame clones and leaves some out. The table shows roughly 30,000 clones, with about nine tenths occurring only once. Sequences were derived from peripheral blood mononuclear cells, sampled before any cancer treatment. Receptor source: a woman between 35 and 75 years old with stage III lung adenocarcinoma.

The chain employs TRBV5-1 and TRBJ2-5; 10 bases match TRBD2. V trimming: 0 bases; J trimming: 4 bases; junction bases outside the gene matches: 6. This CDR3 is built from 16 residues. Per the germline V gene, CDR1 is SGHRS and CDR2 is YFSETQ. CDR3 nucleotides: TGCGCCAGCAGCTTGGAATTAGCGGGAGGTACAGAGACCCAGTACTTC. Encoded protein: CASSLELAGGTETQYF.

This rearrangement joins TRBV29-1 to TRBJ2-3; 10 bases are a match to TRBD2. Looked up from germline, CDR1 is SQVTM and CDR2 is ANQGSEA. The CDR3 covers 19 residues. Germline trimming cut 0 bases from V and 5 bases from J; bases unmatched to any gene: 17. CDR3 loop: CSVEEGPLGAGGLKDTQYF. CDR3 sequence (DNA): TGCAGCGTTGAAGAGGGCCCCCTGGGAGCGGGAGGGTTGAAAGATACGCAGTATTTT.

The chain uses TRBV30 and TRBJ2-7; 7 positions match TRBD1. In germline, CDR1 is GTSNPN, CDR2 SVGIG (reference sequence). V shed 3 bases, J shed 1 base, and the junction held 6 bases outside the gene matches. The CDR3 is made up of 14 amino acids. The CDR3 region has the DNA TGTGCCTGGAGCGTCCCGGGACAGTCCTACGAGCAGTACTTC. Translation gives CAWSVPGQSYEQYF. Combining the CDR3 with reference TRBV30 and TRBJ2-7 gives the whole variable domain SQTIHQWPATLVQPVGSPLSLECTVEGTSNPNLYWYRQAAGRGLQLLFYSVGIGQISSEVPQNLSASRPQDRQFILSSKKLLLSDSGFYLCAWSVPGQSYEQYFGPGTRLTVT.

The V and J genes are TRBV6-5 and TRBJ2-3; D may be TRBD2 (6 bases). The CDR3 is 15 amino acids. Germline V gene sequence: CDR1 MNHEY, CDR2 SVGAGI. Trimming shortened V by 5 bases and J by 5 bases, and 17 bases separated the two germline ends. The CDR3 loop reads CASSIFPGAKDTQYF. The DNA of the CDR3 is TGTGCCAGCAGTATCTTTCCGGGAGCGAAAGATACGCAGTATTTT.

The chain employs TRBV4-3 and TRBJ2-1, with TRBD2 matching 7 bases. CDR3 size: 17 residues. The junction had 9 bases not matched to a gene; V was cut back by 0 bases and J by 4 bases. Looked up from germline, CDR1 is LGHNA and CDR2 is YSLEER. This CDR3 reads CASSQDRAGASYNEQFF. The CDR3 DNA follows: TGCGCCAGCAGCCAAGATCGGGCGGGAGCGAGTTACAATGAGCAGTTCTTC.

The gene calls are TRBV29-1 and TRBJ2-2, with a possible D match to TRBD1 (6 bases). CDR3 size: 13 residues. V was clipped by 3 bases and J by 3 bases, with 8 bases between them. Germline CDR1 is SQVTM and CDR2 is ANQGSEA. CDR3 protein: CSVDPGDTGELFF. CDR3 DNA sequence: TGCAGCGTTGACCCAGGGGACACCGGGGAGCTGTTTTTT.

V and J are TRBV19 and TRBJ1-3, with D unresolved. The CDR3 totals 15 residues. Trimming cost V 7 bases and J 0 bases, with 13 bases left between them. Germline CDR1 is LNHDA and CDR2 is SQIVND (reference sequence). CDR3 sequence: CASTKEDYSGNTIYF. The CDR3 coding sequence is TGTGCCAGTACCAAAGAGGATTACTCTGGAAACACCATATATTTT.

CDR3 sequence reads: CAISGGTEAFF. The CDR3 DNA reads as TGTGCCATCAGTGGAGGGACTGAAGCTTTCTTT. This sequence joins TRBV10-3 and TRBJ1-1; D remains unclear. Germline V CDR1 and CDR2: ENHRY, SYGVKD. CDR3 length: 11 amino acids. V was trimmed by 4 bases and J by 5 bases, leaving 5 bases between them.

The chain links TRBV29-1 to TRBJ1-5; D remains ambiguous. CDR1 is SQVTM, CDR2 ANQGSEA, per germline. The length of the CDR3 is 13 residues. Trimming took 6 bases from V and 7 from J, leaving 16 bases between them. In DNA form, the CDR3 reads TGCAGCGTCGCCGATCGGACGCTACAGCCCCAGCATTTT. Protein sequence: CSVADRTLQPQHF.

The chain recombines TRBV11-2 with TRBJ1-1, with TRBD1 matching 11 bases. After removal of 5 bases from V and 5 bases from J, the junction contained 1 base not matched to a gene. Germline CDR1 and CDR2: SGHAT and FQNNGV. This CDR3 has 13 amino acids. The CDR3 region is CASSGTGGTEAFF. As DNA, the CDR3 is TGTGCCAGCAGCGGGACAGGGGGGACTGAAGCTTTCTTT.

This chain joins TRBV14 and TRBJ2-1; D is undetermined. Germline loops: CDR1 SGHDN, CDR2 FVKESK. This CDR3 is 17 amino acids long. V was cut by 0 bases and J by 2 bases, with 14 bases left in between. The CDR3 here is CASSQDVGIVTYNEQFF. The DNA for the CDR3 is TGTGCCAGCAGCCAAGATGTCGGCATCGTGACCTACAATGAGCAGTTCTTC.

The chain recombines TRBV5-4 with TRBJ2-7, with D uncertain. The CDR3 has 13 amino acids. The V gene's germline CDR1 is SGHNT and CDR2 YYREEE (reference sequence). Trimming removed 4 bases at V and 4 bases at J, with 12 bases between. The DNA of the CDR3 is TGTGCCAGCAGCCGACCTGGATCTTACGAGCAGTACTTC. Amino acids: CASSRPGSYEQYF.

This CDR3 reads CASSAGSSDTDTQYF. In DNA form, the CDR3 reads TGTGCCAGCAGCGCAGGGAGTAGCGACACAGATACGCAGTATTTT. J is TRBJ2-3 and V is TRBV10-3, with D perhaps being TRBD1 or TRBD2 (5 bases each). The CDR3 is 15 amino acids. V dropped 10 bases and J dropped 2 bases, with 19 bases sitting between them. Germline loops: CDR1 ENHRY, CDR2 SYGVKD.

The CDR3 loop is CASSITAFRVHEQFF. The CDR3 DNA is TGTGCCAGTAGTATCACAGCCTTTAGAGTACATGAGCAGTTCTTC. The chain recombines TRBV19 with TRBJ2-1; D gene uncertain. V shed 3 bases and J shed 8 bases, with 17 bases lying between them. The CDR3 loop spans 15 amino acids. Germline V gene data show CDR1 as LNHDA and CDR2 as SQIVND (reference sequence).

This chain links TRBV28 with TRBJ2-1, with 7 bases aligning to TRBD1. In germline, CDR1 is MDHEN, CDR2 SYDVKM. The CDR3 runs to 15 residues. V gave up 1 base and J gave up 5 bases; unmatched junction bases: 5. The CDR3 sequence is CASSLSDRDHNEQFF. CDR3 sequence (DNA): TGTGCCAGCAGTTTATCCGACAGGGACCACAATGAGCAGTTCTTC.

V gene TRBV5-1 combines with J gene TRBJ2-3, with unresolved D. The CDR3 sequence is 15 residues long. Germline CDR1 reads SGHRS; CDR2 reads YFSETQ. V lost 0 bases and J lost 0, with 8 bases in between. The CDR3 nucleotides read TGCGCCAGCAGCTTGGACAGCCTTAGCACAGATACGCAGTATTTT. Translation gives CASSLDSLSTDTQYF.

The V gene is TRBV5-1, the J gene TRBJ2-2; perhaps TRBD1 as D (7 bases). The V gene lost 2 bases and the J gene lost 2 bases, with 10 bases spanning the gap. The CDR3 has 15 amino acids. Germline V gene lookup returns CDR1 SGHRS and CDR2 YFSETQ. The CDR3, as DNA: TGCGCCAGCAGCTTACAGGGGACTAACACCGGGGAGCTGTTTTTT. Translated, it gives CASSLQGTNTGELFF. The full variable domain, with the rest looked up from reference TRBV5-1 and TRBJ2-2, is KAGVTQTPRYLIKTRGQQVTLSCSPISGHRSVSWYQQTPGQGLQFLFEYFSETQRNKGNFPGRFSGRQFSNSRSEMNVSTLELGDSALYLCASSLQGTNTGELFFGEGSRLTVL.

CDR3 DNA: TGTGCCAGCAGTTCGGTGACAGGCGATAATGAAAAACTGTTTTTT. Translated: CASSSVTGDNEKLFF. V gene TRBV6-5 combines with J gene TRBJ1-4; D possibly corresponds to TRBD1 (6 bases). This CDR3 region has 15 residues. Germline V gene sequence: CDR1 MNHEY, CDR2 SVGAGI. V dropped 4 bases and J dropped 4 bases, with 13 bases sitting between them.

This clone was seen a single time. The chain joins TRBV7-3 to TRBJ2-3; TRBD2 matches 13 bases. The CDR3 loop spans 21 amino acids. Looked up from germline, CDR1 is SGHTA and CDR2 is FQGTGA. Germline trimming cut 5 bases from V and 0 bases from J; bases unmatched to any gene: 17. The CDR3 spells CASSPPEGLAGHLPSTDTQYF. The CDR3 region has the DNA TGTGCCAGCAGCCCCCCAGAGGGACTAGCGGGGCACCTCCCTAGCACAGATACGCAGTATTTT.

This clone has only a few counts. V is TRBV6-1 and J is TRBJ1-2; perhaps TRBD1 as D (5 bases). This CDR3 is built from 13 residues. V lost 6 bases and J 3 bases, leaving 11 bases between the germline ends. The V gene's germline CDR1 is MNHNS and CDR2 SASEGT. CDR3 bases: TGTGCCAGCAGCCCCCTGGGACACTATGGCTACACCTTC. It codes for CASSPLGHYGYTF.